Listed below are T cell receptor beta chains from one sample, sequenced in a study of OX40 agonist ivuxolimab in advanced cancers. Sequencing used immunoSEQ multiplex PCR; TCRdb keeps in-frame clones, though not all of them. The sample yields 55,000 to 75,000 clones, roughly 90% seen once. The input for sequencing was CD4+ or CD8+ T cells sorted from blood, taken in a trial of the OX40 agonist ivuxolimab. The receptors derive from an adult with an advanced solid tumor such as melanoma, head and neck, liver or kidney cancer. Each CDR3 is given with its conserved first and last residue. The order of the fields is D gene, V gene, CDR3 length, clone size, J gene, CDR3 protein, CDR3 DNA. The D gene is left open where the match is weak. Clone size is shown for a subset of rows, as once, few, many or a class of expanded clone.

>.|TRBV28|16|.|TRBJ1-1
CASSFTGAVMNTEAFF
TGTGCCAGCAGTTTTACAGGAGCAGTCATGAACACTGAAGCTTTCTTT
>TRBD1|TRBV6-6|16|.|TRBJ2-7
CASKIPPGQGVDEQYF
TGTGCCAGCAAAATCCCTCCGGGACAGGGGGTGGACGAGCAGTACTTC
>.|TRBV14|14|.|TRBJ1-5
CASSQGAGGQPQHF
TGTGCCAGCAGCCAGGGGGCAGGAGGGCAGCCCCAGCATTTT
>.|TRBV7-7|15|.|TRBJ2-5
CASSLFTTGQETQYF
TGTGCCAGCAGCTTATTCACGACAGGTCAAGAGACCCAGTACTTC
>.|TRBV19|15|.|TRBJ1-2
CASSIGTVANYGYTF
TGTGCCAGTAGTATAGGGACAGTCGCTAACTATGGCTACACCTTC
>TRBD1|TRBV10-3|13|few|TRBJ1-2
CAISDYRGDGYTF
TGTGCCATCAGTGATTACAGGGGAGATGGCTACACCTTC
>.|TRBV11-2|13|few|TRBJ2-3
CASNGVITDTQYF
TGTGCCAGCAATGGGGTGATCACAGATACGCAGTATTTT
>TRBD2|TRBV5-1|15|.|TRBJ2-1
CASTGTSGNYNEQFF
TGCGCCAGCACCGGGACTAGCGGAAATTACAATGAGCAGTTCTTC
>.|TRBV28|17|few|TRBJ2-2
CASSRTVDSANTGELFF
TGTGCCAGCAGTCGCACTGTGGACAGCGCGAACACCGGGGAGCTGTTTTTT
>.|TRBV18|16|few|TRBJ1-3
CASSPMGPLDGNTIYF
TGTGCCAGCTCACCTATGGGTCCGTTAGATGGAAACACCATATATTTT
>TRBD1|TRBV7-2|15|few|TRBJ2-1
CASSLWDRSYNEQFF
TGTGCCAGCAGCTTGTGGGACAGGTCCTACAATGAGCAGTTCTTC
>.|TRBV6-5|14|.|TRBJ2-4
CASSKGVAKNIQYF
TGTGCCAGCAGCAAAGGGGTCGCCAAAAACATTCAGTACTTC
>.|TRBV28|14|.|TRBJ1-5
CASRSGKANQPQHF
TGTGCCAGCAGATCAGGTAAAGCTAATCAGCCCCAGCATTTT
>TRBD1|TRBV28|15|.|TRBJ1-2
CASSFRAGGTFGYTF
TGTGCCAGCAGTTTTAGGGCAGGGGGGACTTTTGGCTACACCTTC
>TRBD1|TRBV5-8|14|once|TRBJ1-1
CASSNDRGGAEAFF
TGTGCCAGCAGCAACGACAGGGGAGGCGCTGAAGCTTTCTTT
>.|TRBV5-1|14|.|TRBJ2-3
CASSLWEDTDTQYF
TGCGCCAGCAGCTTGTGGGAAGACACAGATACGCAGTATTTT